This TCR beta chain appears in the sequencing data of a study of sequential checkpoint blockade in melanoma (dated by TCRdb to between 2018 and 2021). For the study in its entirety: Patients were randomized 1:1 to first-line nivolumab followed by ipilimumab (arm A) or ipilimumab followed by nivolumab (arm B). Maintenance nivolumab came after each of the two trial sequences. TCRbeta immunosequencing was performed on DNA from more than 75 pretreatment melanoma tumor samples. For more than 20 patients, matched tumor biopsies were obtained before treatment and at week 13, following single-agent nivolumab (arm A) or ipilimumab (arm B). About three quarters of the matched pre- and post-treatment tumor biopsy pairs came from the same lesion. The study at large found these results: The response-prediction model combining TCR metrics and mutation burden needs validation in larger, independent patient cohorts. Small sample sizes and reduced statistical power limited the within-arm analyses of tumor T-cell fraction. Tumor T-cell fraction and clonality were found to correlate with PD-L1 staining and CD8+ T-cell counts but not with mutational load. In the nivolumab-first arm (arm A), pretreatment tumor TIL clonality was associated with response (P = .04). Patients with increases in tumor T-cell fraction and clonality by week 13 were approximately 30 times more likely to achieve clinical benefit.

The CDR1 and CDR2 encoded by the germline V gene are WSHSY and SAAADI. The CDR3 contains 15 residues, cysteine and phenylalanine counted. Just CDR3 DNA is preserved here, 45 bases in frame from base 1. Deletion took 3 bases off V and 0 bases off J, with a span of 6 bases between the germline ends. With respect to this clone: The antigen this receptor binds is unknown. Base qualities are not at hand, and no much larger clone is one base apart.

Taken with the paper, the label for treatment or condition translates to: randomized to nivolumab then ipilimumab (arm A) or the reverse (arm B). Prior DNA-damaging chemotherapy had not been received by any trial patient. The samples were obtained from melanoma patients enrolled in CheckMate 064, an open-label, randomized phase II trial testing sequential checkpoint blockade. Genomic DNA from formalin-fixed paraffin-embedded (FFPE) tissue samples served as the input for tumor TCR sequencing. TCRbeta CDR3 regions were immunosequenced from genomic DNA with the immunoSEQ Assay. Prior to high-throughput sequencing, genomic DNA was amplified by bias-controlled multiplex PCR. As for how the authors treated the data: To quantify the absolute abundance of each unique TCRbeta CDR3 region, the sequences were collapsed and filtered. Clonality, defined as 1 minus Pielou's evenness, was calculated using only productive rearrangements. Tumor T-cell fraction was computed by normalizing TCRbeta template counts to usable DNA, estimated from several housekeeping genes. A previously published method was used to identify clones with significantly greater frequencies in on-treatment samples than in baseline samples. In TCRdb, the immuneACCESS table is reduced to in-frame sequences with V and J assigned. These tables do not hold every clone; where another copy was compared, an unresolved V gene accounts for under half, and the others remain unexplained. V, J and clone size are those of that table, while D and trimming were read from the DNA. The sample table lists around 2,500 clones, approximately 20% of them with a count of one. Roughly 4.5% of the sample is taken by the ten largest.

This clonotype was obtained from a human donor with melanoma. The rearrangement combines TRBV10-2 with TRBJ2-6, with TRBD2 tentatively as D gene (5 bases match). The sample here was tumor tissue (inferred from file names), taken from a patient given nivolumab and ipilimumab in sequence. The DNA reads as follows: TGCGCCAGCAGTGATGCGGGCTCTGGGGCCAACGTCCTGACTTTC. Translated, this is CASSDAGSGANVLTF.